The clone carrying this T cell receptor (beta chain) was observed a few times. The antigen is unknown. This sample was taken from a study of OX40 agonist ivuxolimab in advanced cancers. Background on the study: From about 23 to 85 years was the age range, with a mean of around 56 years, and nearly 85% were male.

TCRdb's table, derived via immunoSEQ multiplex PCR, lists solely in-frame clones and lacks some. The data show over 40,000 clones, 65% to 85% seen once. V was trimmed by 5 bases and J by 1 base, leaving 9 bases between them. CDR1 and CDR2 (germline): SNHLY, FYNNEI. The CDR3 totals 15 residues. Broader study findings: In general, CD8+ T cells held more expanded clones than CD4+ did, on average.

The clonotype comes from an adult with an advanced solid tumor such as melanoma, head and neck, liver or kidney cancer. The specimen was CD4+ or CD8+ T cells sorted from blood, collected in a trial of the OX40 agonist ivuxolimab. V and J are TRBV2 and TRBJ2-6; TRBD1 is a possible D gene (6 bases). In DNA, the CDR3 is TGTGCCAGCAGTACAACAGGGTCTGGGGCCAACGTCCTGACTTTC. As protein: CASSTTGSGANVLTF. The full variable domain, with the rest looked up from reference TRBV2 and TRBJ2-6, is EPEVTQTPSHQVTQMGQEVILRCVPISNHLYFYWYRQILGQKVEFLVSFYNNEISEKSEIFDDQFSVERPDGSNFTLKIRSTKLEDSAMYFCASSTTGSGANVLTFGAGSRLTVL.